This T cell receptor beta chain was recorded in a study of cytomegalovirus exposure and HLA in healthy donors. Background on the study: An early data release held 80 million or so unique TCRs from HLA-typed donors.

This clone was seen a handful of times. The antigen is unknown. V lost 4 bases and J 0 bases, leaving 16 bases between the germline ends. CDR1 and CDR2 (germline): SGHRS, YFSETQ. There are 16 residues in the CDR3. Healthy bone marrow donors formed the donor group. The PCR made use of 60 Vbeta and 13 Jbeta primers. Using immunoSEQ multiplex PCR, the repertoire was profiled, and TCRdb retains in-frame clones only, with some absent. The sample has about 190,000 clones, roughly four fifths seen once; the top ten hold less than 4%. General observations from the study: The authors excluded some V segments, including TRBV6-2 and TRBV6-3, as indistinguishable.

The sequencing input was PBMCs. The chain uses TRBV5-1 and TRBJ1-1, with D perhaps matching TRBD1 (6 bases). The receptor was derived from a young woman in good health and CMV-seropositive. Here the CDR3 DNA reads TGCGCCAGCAGCCCCCGACAGGCATCTATGAACACTGAAGCTTTCTTT. Protein: CASSPRQASMNTEAFF.